The rows below give T cell receptor beta chains drawn from one sample of a study of blood T cell repertoires in COVID-19. The protocol was immunoSEQ multiplex PCR, while the TCRdb copy is restricted to in-frame clones and leaves out a portion. Among some 41,000 clones listed, more than 70% were seen once. Sample: peripheral blood. These receptor sequences come from a woman in her seventies with acute or convalescent COVID-19. Both conserved end residues are part of each CDR3. The D gene is left open where the match is weak. Size is omitted from some rows. Given values are once, few, many or a class for expanded clones.

CDR3nt: TGTGCCAGCAGTCCAAACAGGGGGCAGAACTATGGCTACACCTTC
CDR3aa: CASSPNRGQNYGYTF
v_gene: TRBV6-2/TRBV6-3
abundance: few
d_gene: TRBD1
j_gene: TRBJ1-2

CDR3nt: TGTGCCAGCAGTTACGGGCAGCTTACCCAGCCCCAGCATTTT
CDR3aa: CASSYGQLTQPQHF
v_gene: TRBV6-5
abundance: few
d_gene: .
j_gene: TRBJ1-5

CDR3nt: TGTGCCACCGGGACAGCGGCAGATACGCAGTATTTT
CDR3aa: CATGTAADTQYF
v_gene: TRBV6-6
abundance: .
d_gene: TRBD1
j_gene: TRBJ2-3

CDR3nt: TGTGCCAGCAGTTCCCAGGGGGATTCACCCCTCCACTTT
CDR3aa: CASSSQGDSPLHF
v_gene: TRBV12-3/TRBV12-4
abundance: .
d_gene: TRBD1
j_gene: TRBJ1-6

CDR3nt: TGTGCCAGCAGTTTATTGGGACAGGGTTTACTGGAGACCCAGTACTTC
CDR3aa: CASSLLGQGLLETQYF
v_gene: TRBV28
abundance: .
d_gene: TRBD1
j_gene: TRBJ2-5

CDR3nt: TGTGCCAGCAGTGAAGGTCAAGGACACCGTAACTATGGCTACACCTTC
CDR3aa: CASSEGQGHRNYGYTF
v_gene: TRBV2
abundance: .
d_gene: .
j_gene: TRBJ1-2

CDR3nt: TGTGCCAGCGGGGCCGGAGGGGAAGAGACCCAGTACTTC
CDR3aa: CASGAGGEETQYF
v_gene: TRBV28
abundance: .
d_gene: .
j_gene: TRBJ2-5

CDR3nt: TGCGCCAGCAGAGTTTACAGGACAGAGGGCACTGAAGCTTTCTTT
CDR3aa: CASRVYRTEGTEAFF
v_gene: TRBV10-1
abundance: .
d_gene: .
j_gene: TRBJ1-1

CDR3nt: TGTGCCAGCAGCTCTGGGAGGGAGGGAGAGACCCAGTACTTC
CDR3aa: CASSSGREGETQYF
v_gene: TRBV12-1
abundance: .
d_gene: .
j_gene: TRBJ2-5

CDR3nt: TGTGCCAGCAGCCGGGACAGGGTTGCCGAGCAGTACTTC
CDR3aa: CASSRDRVAEQYF
v_gene: TRBV2
abundance: .
d_gene: TRBD1
j_gene: TRBJ2-7

CDR3nt: TGTGCCAGCAGCCTAGCAGGGGTAGGGACTGAAGCTTTCTTT
CDR3aa: CASSLAGVGTEAFF
v_gene: TRBV9
abundance: .
d_gene: .
j_gene: TRBJ1-1

CDR3nt: TGTGCCAGCAGCTTCGCGACAGGGGGTGAAAAACTGTTTTTT
CDR3aa: CASSFATGGEKLFF
v_gene: TRBV7-9
abundance: once
d_gene: TRBD1
j_gene: TRBJ1-4

CDR3nt: TGCAGCGTTTTCGGTAGGGGCCCGGGACTAGCGGGAGTAGGCGGGGAGCTGTTTTTT
CDR3aa: CSVFGRGPGLAGVGGELFF
v_gene: TRBV29-1
abundance: few
d_gene: TRBD2
j_gene: TRBJ2-2

CDR3nt: TGTGCCTGGAGTCAAGCGGGAGGTACGCAGTATTTT
CDR3aa: CAWSQAGGTQYF
v_gene: TRBV30
abundance: .
d_gene: TRBD2
j_gene: TRBJ2-3

CDR3nt: TGTGCCAGCAGTTATTCCGGGGCTAGCGGGAGTGGGGACACCGGGGAGCTGTTTTTT
CDR3aa: CASSYSGASGSGDTGELFF
v_gene: TRBV4-2
abundance: once
d_gene: TRBD2
j_gene: TRBJ2-2

CDR3nt: TGTGCCAGCCTGAGAGGTGGGTCCAAAAACATTCAGTACTTC
CDR3aa: CASLRGGSKNIQYF
v_gene: TRBV6-6
abundance: .
d_gene: .
j_gene: TRBJ2-4

CDR3nt: TGTGCCAGCAGGCTAGCGGTCTCGCCACCCCTCCACTTT
CDR3aa: CASRLAVSPPLHF
v_gene: TRBV28
abundance: .
d_gene: .
j_gene: TRBJ1-6

CDR3nt: TGTGCCAGCAGTGACCCGGGTGGAGGGGGCATCTATGGCTACACCTTC
CDR3aa: CASSDPGGGGIYGYTF
v_gene: TRBV6-1
abundance: .
d_gene: TRBD1
j_gene: TRBJ1-2

CDR3nt: TGTGCCTGGAGTGAGAGTTGGAATGAGCAGTTCTTC
CDR3aa: CAWSESWNEQFF
v_gene: TRBV30
abundance: .
d_gene: .
j_gene: TRBJ2-1

CDR3nt: TGTGCCTCGGGCGACAGGGGTGACTATGGCTACACCTTC
CDR3aa: CASGDRGDYGYTF
v_gene: TRBV6-5
abundance: .
d_gene: TRBD1
j_gene: TRBJ1-2

CDR3nt: TGTGCCAGCAGCTTGAGGCGGGAGAGCTCCTACGAGCAGTACTTC
CDR3aa: CASSLRRESSYEQYF
v_gene: TRBV5-4
abundance: .
d_gene: TRBD2
j_gene: TRBJ2-7

CDR3nt: TGTGCCAGCAACAGGGGGGGATATCCCTACGAGCAGTACTTC
CDR3aa: CASNRGGYPYEQYF
v_gene: TRBV7-9
abundance: few
d_gene: .
j_gene: TRBJ2-7

CDR3nt: TGTGCCTGGAGTTCGGGACAGGGTAATCAGCCCCAGCATTTT
CDR3aa: CAWSSGQGNQPQHF
v_gene: TRBV30
abundance: .
d_gene: TRBD1
j_gene: TRBJ1-5

CDR3nt: TGTGCCAGCAGTGACGGCAGGGGAAGGGATGAAAAACTGTTTTTT
CDR3aa: CASSDGRGRDEKLFF
v_gene: TRBV2
abundance: once
d_gene: .
j_gene: TRBJ1-4

CDR3nt: TGTGCCAGCAGGACTCCTGGGGATGAGCAGTTCTTC
CDR3aa: CASRTPGDEQFF
v_gene: TRBV19
abundance: .
d_gene: .
j_gene: TRBJ2-1

CDR3nt: TGTGCCAGCAGTACCGTAGCGGGAGGGCCAGAGGCGCAGTATTTT
CDR3aa: CASSTVAGGPEAQYF
v_gene: TRBV6-5
abundance: .
d_gene: TRBD2
j_gene: TRBJ2-3

CDR3nt: TGCAGTGCTAGTCGCGGACAGGGGGGGGTTTCAGAGACCCAGTACTTC
CDR3aa: CSASRGQGGVSETQYF
v_gene: TRBV20-1
abundance: .
d_gene: TRBD1
j_gene: TRBJ2-5

CDR3nt: TGTGCCAGCACTAGGACTAACACCGGGGAGCTGTTTTTT
CDR3aa: CASTRTNTGELFF
v_gene: TRBV6-5
abundance: .
d_gene: .
j_gene: TRBJ2-2

CDR3nt: TGTGCCACCAGTGCGTCCGGAACTAATGAAAAACTGTTTTTT
CDR3aa: CATSASGTNEKLFF
v_gene: TRBV24-1
abundance: .
d_gene: .
j_gene: TRBJ1-4

CDR3nt: TGTGCCAGCAGTCAAGGACAGGGGAGGACTAATGAAAAACTGTTTTTT
CDR3aa: CASSQGQGRTNEKLFF
v_gene: TRBV6-1
abundance: .
d_gene: TRBD1
j_gene: TRBJ1-4

CDR3nt: TGCAGCGTGGGCCCAGGTCTAGATACGCAGTATTTT
CDR3aa: CSVGPGLDTQYF
v_gene: TRBV29-1
abundance: .
d_gene: .
j_gene: TRBJ2-3

CDR3nt: TGTGCCAGCAGCTTTGTCCTACAGGGGTTGGCGAACACTGAAGCTTTCTTT
CDR3aa: CASSFVLQGLANTEAFF
v_gene: TRBV11-2
abundance: .
d_gene: TRBD1
j_gene: TRBJ1-1

CDR3nt: TGTGCCAGCAGTCGCCCCACTAGCGGGACTTCAAATGAGCAGTTCTTC
CDR3aa: CASSRPTSGTSNEQFF
v_gene: TRBV27
abundance: .
d_gene: TRBD2
j_gene: TRBJ2-1

CDR3nt: TGTGCCAGCAGCCCTTTGGGAGGGGGAGGGGCCAACGTCCTGACTTTC
CDR3aa: CASSPLGGGGANVLTF
v_gene: TRBV6-6
abundance: .
d_gene: .
j_gene: TRBJ2-6

CDR3nt: TGTGCCAGCAGTTACCAAGACAGGGAACTCTACGAGCAGTACTTC
CDR3aa: CASSYQDRELYEQYF
v_gene: TRBV6-5
abundance: .
d_gene: TRBD1
j_gene: TRBJ2-7

CDR3nt: TGTGCCAGCATGCGGACAGGCAGCTCCTATAATTCACCCCTCCACTTT
CDR3aa: CASMRTGSSYNSPLHF
v_gene: TRBV2
abundance: .
d_gene: TRBD1
j_gene: TRBJ1-6

CDR3nt: TGTGCCAGCAGCTCGTTCGGAGCTACTAATGAAAAACTGTTTTTT
CDR3aa: CASSSFGATNEKLFF
v_gene: TRBV6-1
abundance: .
d_gene: .
j_gene: TRBJ1-4

CDR3nt: TGTGCGAGCTCAAAGGAGCCGTCACGCACCTACGAGCAGTACTTC
CDR3aa: CASSKEPSRTYEQYF
v_gene: TRBV28
abundance: .
d_gene: .
j_gene: TRBJ2-7